This is a list of T cell receptor beta chains from one sample in a study of blood T cell repertoires in COVID-19. Here immunoSEQ multiplex PCR was the method, and the copy in TCRdb shows in-frame clones only, minus some. Of about 190,000 clones in the sample, under 80% were seen once. Source material: peripheral blood. The receptors were sampled from a woman in her 50s with acute or convalescent COVID-19. Each CDR3 is given with its conserved first and last residue. The D gene is left open where the match is weak. Not every row has a clone size; where given, it reads once, few, many or a size class.

v_gene: TRBV24-1
abundance: once
d_gene: -
j_gene: TRBJ1-5
CDR3nt: TGTGCCACCGGGGAGGGGAGGCAGCCCCAGCATTTT
CDR3aa: CATGEGRQPQHF

v_gene: TRBV7-2
abundance: -
d_gene: -
j_gene: TRBJ1-6
CDR3nt: TGTGCCAGCAGCTTAGGCGCCGGGACAAGAAATTCACCCCTCCACTTT
CDR3aa: CASSLGAGTRNSPLHF

v_gene: TRBV15
abundance: -
d_gene: TRBD2
j_gene: TRBJ2-2
CDR3nt: TGTGCCACCAGCAGATACCGACTAGCGGGAGTTGTCGGGGAGCTGTTTTTT
CDR3aa: CATSRYRLAGVVGELFF

v_gene: TRBV18
abundance: once
d_gene: -
j_gene: TRBJ1-1
CDR3nt: TGTGCCAGCTCCGGGGGGAACACTGAAGCTTTCTTT
CDR3aa: CASSGGNTEAFF

v_gene: TRBV10-1
abundance: -
d_gene: -
j_gene: TRBJ1-2
CDR3nt: TGCGCCAACAAAAGGGGCGGAAACTATGGCTACACCTTC
CDR3aa: CANKRGGNYGYTF

v_gene: TRBV4-1
abundance: -
d_gene: TRBD1
j_gene: TRBJ1-2
CDR3nt: TGCGCCAGCAGCCAAGAAGACAGGGAAGGGTATGGCTACACCTTC
CDR3aa: CASSQEDREGYGYTF

v_gene: TRBV18
abundance: -
d_gene: -
j_gene: TRBJ1-1
CDR3nt: TGTGCCAGCTCACCGTGGCAGAACACTGAAGCTTTCTTT
CDR3aa: CASSPWQNTEAFF

v_gene: TRBV5-6
abundance: -
d_gene: TRBD1
j_gene: TRBJ2-7
CDR3nt: TGTGCCAGCAGCTTGGCTAGGGGACAGCTCGCCTACGAGCAGTACTTC
CDR3aa: CASSLARGQLAYEQYF

v_gene: TRBV30
abundance: -
d_gene: -
j_gene: TRBJ2-3
CDR3nt: TGTGCCTGGAGTCGTAGACAGACGGATACGCAGTATTTT
CDR3aa: CAWSRRQTDTQYF

v_gene: TRBV7-8
abundance: -
d_gene: -
j_gene: TRBJ2-1
CDR3nt: TGTGCCAGCAGCTTTAACGTCGGTGGTTCGGGGGTAAAATACAATGAGCAGTTCTTC
CDR3aa: CASSFNVGGSGVKYNEQFF

v_gene: TRBV7-2
abundance: once
d_gene: -
j_gene: TRBJ1-6
CDR3nt: TGTGCCAGCAGCTTGCAGGGTGCGGCACCCCTCCACTTT
CDR3aa: CASSLQGAAPLHF

v_gene: TRBV24-1
abundance: -
d_gene: TRBD1
j_gene: TRBJ2-3
CDR3nt: TGTGCCACCAGTGATTTGCGACAGGGGCGCGCAGATACGCAGTATTTT
CDR3aa: CATSDLRQGRADTQYF

v_gene: TRBV15
abundance: -
d_gene: -
j_gene: TRBJ1-1
CDR3nt: TGTGCCACCAGCAGTACCACAGTCTACACTGAAGCTTTCTTT
CDR3aa: CATSSTTVYTEAFF

v_gene: TRBV9
abundance: -
d_gene: -
j_gene: TRBJ1-2
CDR3nt: TGTGCCAGCAGCGCCAGTTCCGAACGGGTCTTC
CDR3aa: CASSASSERVF

v_gene: TRBV5-1
abundance: -
d_gene: TRBD1
j_gene: TRBJ2-1
CDR3nt: TGCGTCAGCAGTCAGGGGGCAGGTGAGCAGTTCTTC
CDR3aa: CVSSQGAGEQFF

v_gene: TRBV19
abundance: -
d_gene: TRBD1
j_gene: TRBJ2-3
CDR3nt: TGTGCCAGTAGTAGGGCAGGGGGCCTTTCAGATACGCAGTATTTT
CDR3aa: CASSRAGGLSDTQYF

v_gene: TRBV30
abundance: -
d_gene: -
j_gene: TRBJ1-4
CDR3nt: TGTGCCTGGAGTGTAGGGGCAACTAATGAAAAACTGTTTTTT
CDR3aa: CAWSVGATNEKLFF

v_gene: TRBV4-1
abundance: few
d_gene: -
j_gene: TRBJ2-1
CDR3nt: TGCGCCAGCAGCCAAGGGAGGATGTCAGGAGCCTACAATGAGCAGTTCTTC
CDR3aa: CASSQGRMSGAYNEQFF

v_gene: TRBV11-2
abundance: -
d_gene: TRBD1
j_gene: TRBJ2-1
CDR3nt: TGTGCCAGCAGCCACAGGGGGCTCTACAATGAGCAGTTCTTC
CDR3aa: CASSHRGLYNEQFF

v_gene: TRBV5-1
abundance: -
d_gene: -
j_gene: TRBJ2-1
CDR3nt: TGCGCCAGCAATTTGGGGGGCTACAATGAGCAGTTCTTC
CDR3aa: CASNLGGYNEQFF

v_gene: TRBV7-8
abundance: -
d_gene: TRBD1
j_gene: TRBJ2-1
CDR3nt: TGTGCCAGCAGCGGGACAGGGGGTGACTCCTACAATGAGCAGTTCTTC
CDR3aa: CASSGTGGDSYNEQFF

v_gene: TRBV18
abundance: -
d_gene: -
j_gene: TRBJ1-3
CDR3nt: TGTGCCAGCTCACCCCGGGGCGGGGGCATGTACTCTGGAAACACCATATATTTT
CDR3aa: CASSPRGGGMYSGNTIYF

v_gene: TRBV30
abundance: few
d_gene: -
j_gene: TRBJ1-5
CDR3nt: TGTGCCTGGAGTGTACAGGGCAATCAGCCCCAGCATTTT
CDR3aa: CAWSVQGNQPQHF

v_gene: TRBV5-4
abundance: once
d_gene: TRBD1
j_gene: TRBJ1-1
CDR3nt: TGTGCCAGCAGCCGGGACAGTGCGAGAACTGAAGCTTTCTTT
CDR3aa: CASSRDSARTEAFF

v_gene: TRBV4-1
abundance: -
d_gene: TRBD1
j_gene: TRBJ1-1
CDR3nt: TGCGCCAGCAGCCAGGTTCCGGGACAGGGAGACACTGAAGCTTTCTTT
CDR3aa: CASSQVPGQGDTEAFF

v_gene: TRBV27
abundance: -
d_gene: TRBD2
j_gene: TRBJ2-3
CDR3nt: TGTGCCAGCAGGTTAAGGTTGAGCGGGGGAAGAGATACGCAGTATTTT
CDR3aa: CASRLRLSGGRDTQYF

v_gene: TRBV28
abundance: -
d_gene: -
j_gene: TRBJ2-7
CDR3nt: TGTGCCAGCAGTTTTTTAGGGGAAGGCGTAAACGAGCAGTACTTC
CDR3aa: CASSFLGEGVNEQYF

v_gene: TRBV6-6
abundance: -
d_gene: -
j_gene: TRBJ1-1
CDR3nt: TGTGCCAGCATGCGGGCGAGCACTGAAGCTTTCTTT
CDR3aa: CASMRASTEAFF

v_gene: TRBV28
abundance: -
d_gene: -
j_gene: TRBJ1-4
CDR3nt: TGTGCCAGCAGTTTATTTGCCAGGCCAAATACCGAAAAACTGTTTTTT
CDR3aa: CASSLFARPNTEKLFF

v_gene: TRBV19
abundance: -
d_gene: -
j_gene: TRBJ1-1
CDR3nt: TGTGCCAGTAGTATAGGAGTATCCGGCACTGAAGCTTTCTTT
CDR3aa: CASSIGVSGTEAFF

v_gene: TRBV3-1/TRBV3-2
abundance: -
d_gene: TRBD1
j_gene: TRBJ2-7
CDR3nt: TGTGCCAGCAGCCTAACAGGGGTGGGCTGGGAGCAGTACTTC
CDR3aa: CASSLTGVGWEQYF

v_gene: TRBV2
abundance: -
d_gene: -
j_gene: TRBJ1-5
CDR3nt: TGTGCCAGCGATAGACTTAGCAATCAGCCCCAGCATTTT
CDR3aa: CASDRLSNQPQHF

v_gene: TRBV19
abundance: -
d_gene: TRBD2
j_gene: TRBJ2-1
CDR3nt: TGTGCCAGTAGTATGGTAGGCGGGCCGGGAGGAGCGGGACACAATGAGCAGTTCTTC
CDR3aa: CASSMVGGPGGAGHNEQFF

v_gene: TRBV6-5
abundance: -
d_gene: -
j_gene: TRBJ2-3
CDR3nt: TGTGCCAGCCGCAGGGTGGGCAGTACGGATACGCAGTATTTT
CDR3aa: CASRRVGSTDTQYF

v_gene: TRBV7-6
abundance: -
d_gene: TRBD2
j_gene: TRBJ2-1
CDR3nt: TGTGCCAGCAGCCCCCGACTAGCGCTGACCTACAATGAGCAGTTCTTC
CDR3aa: CASSPRLALTYNEQFF

v_gene: TRBV5-5
abundance: -
d_gene: TRBD2
j_gene: TRBJ2-7
CDR3nt: TGTGCCAGCAGCCCAGGAGGGAGGGCCTACGAGCAGTACTTC
CDR3aa: CASSPGGRAYEQYF

v_gene: TRBV10-1
abundance: -
d_gene: TRBD1
j_gene: TRBJ1-6
CDR3nt: TGCGCCAGCTCCCCCGGGACAGTTAATTCACCCCTCCACTTT
CDR3aa: CASSPGTVNSPLHF

v_gene: TRBV7-2
abundance: once
d_gene: TRBD1
j_gene: TRBJ1-1
CDR3nt: TGTGCCAGCAAATCAGGGGGCGCCGACACTGAAGCTTTCTTT
CDR3aa: CASKSGGADTEAFF

v_gene: TRBV5-4
abundance: few
d_gene: TRBD1
j_gene: TRBJ1-2
CDR3nt: TGTGCCAGCAGCTGGGCCAGGGGGCCCTATGGCTACACCTTC
CDR3aa: CASSWARGPYGYTF

v_gene: TRBV18
abundance: -
d_gene: TRBD2
j_gene: TRBJ2-1
CDR3nt: TGTGCCAGCTCACCAAACTCGGCGGGAGGGCCCTTAAACAATGAGCAGTTCTTC
CDR3aa: CASSPNSAGGPLNNEQFF

v_gene: TRBV28
abundance: -
d_gene: -
j_gene: TRBJ2-6
CDR3nt: TGTGCCAGCAGTTTAAGGGGTAGCGGGGCCAACGTCCTGACTTTC
CDR3aa: CASSLRGSGANVLTF

v_gene: TRBV28
abundance: -
d_gene: -
j_gene: TRBJ1-6
CDR3nt: TGTGCCAGCAGTTTAGGGGCGAGCTCCTATAATTCACCCCTCCACTTT
CDR3aa: CASSLGASSYNSPLHF

v_gene: TRBV30
abundance: -
d_gene: TRBD1
j_gene: TRBJ2-7
CDR3nt: TGTGCCTGGAATCAGGACAGGGGTTCCTACCCGGGGGAGCAGTACTTC
CDR3aa: CAWNQDRGSYPGEQYF

v_gene: TRBV12-2
abundance: -
d_gene: -
j_gene: TRBJ1-6
CDR3nt: TGTGCAAGTCGCTTAGCGGACGGGACAGGGGGCACCAACGACACTTGCTATAATTCACCCCTCCACTTT
CDR3aa: CASRLADGTGGTNDTCYNSPLHF

v_gene: TRBV19
abundance: -
d_gene: -
j_gene: TRBJ2-6
CDR3nt: TGTGCCAGTAACGCTTACCGGGACAATCCCTCTGGGGCCAACGTCCTGACTTTC
CDR3aa: CASNAYRDNPSGANVLTF

v_gene: TRBV15
abundance: -
d_gene: -
j_gene: TRBJ2-3
CDR3nt: TGTGCCACCAGCAGAGTCTCCCCGAGCCCAGATACGCAGTATTTT
CDR3aa: CATSRVSPSPDTQYF

v_gene: TRBV24-1
abundance: -
d_gene: TRBD1
j_gene: TRBJ2-1
CDR3nt: TGTGCCACCAGTGACCCTGGGACAGGGATCTACAATGAGCAGTTCTTC
CDR3aa: CATSDPGTGIYNEQFF

v_gene: TRBV27
abundance: -
d_gene: -
j_gene: TRBJ1-2
CDR3nt: TGTGCCAGCAGTTCGATGAGCGGAACATCTGATGGCTACACCTTC
CDR3aa: CASSSMSGTSDGYTF

v_gene: TRBV7-2
abundance: once
d_gene: TRBD1
j_gene: TRBJ2-6
CDR3nt: TGTGCCAGCAGCTCAGGGGGCACTGGGGCCAACGTCCTGACTTTC
CDR3aa: CASSSGGTGANVLTF

v_gene: TRBV5-6
abundance: -
d_gene: -
j_gene: TRBJ1-2
CDR3nt: TGTGCCAGCAGCTTCCTTTCGGGGGGGTTATCCAACTATGGCTACACCTTC
CDR3aa: CASSFLSGGLSNYGYTF

v_gene: TRBV18
abundance: -
d_gene: -
j_gene: TRBJ2-3
CDR3nt: TGTGCCAGCTCACCAGAGGGATTCCGCACAGATACGCAGTATTTT
CDR3aa: CASSPEGFRTDTQYF

v_gene: TRBV7-9
abundance: -
d_gene: -
j_gene: TRBJ2-7
CDR3nt: TGTGCCAGCAGCTTAGGAGGGTCAGAACGGCGATACGAGCAGTACTTC
CDR3aa: CASSLGGSERRYEQYF

v_gene: TRBV7-2
abundance: -
d_gene: TRBD2
j_gene: TRBJ2-2
CDR3nt: TGTGCCAGCAGCTACAGAAGCGGGAGGAACACCGGGGAGCTGTTTTTT
CDR3aa: CASSYRSGRNTGELFF

v_gene: TRBV4-3
abundance: -
d_gene: -
j_gene: TRBJ1-5
CDR3nt: TGCGCCAGCAGCCAAGATCTGCGTGGGGAGCAACTCCTCTACAATCAGCCCCAGCATTTT
CDR3aa: CASSQDLRGEQLLYNQPQHF

v_gene: TRBV5-1
abundance: few
d_gene: -
j_gene: TRBJ1-2
CDR3nt: TGCGCCAGCAGCAAGGGACTCCAGGGCAACTATGGCTACACCTTC
CDR3aa: CASSKGLQGNYGYTF

v_gene: TRBV27
abundance: -
d_gene: TRBD2
j_gene: TRBJ2-3
CDR3nt: TGTGCCAGCAGTTTCTGGAAACTAGCGGGGGGTACAGATACGCAGTATTTT
CDR3aa: CASSFWKLAGGTDTQYF

v_gene: TRBV7-8
abundance: -
d_gene: TRBD1
j_gene: TRBJ2-7
CDR3nt: TGTGCCAGCAGCTTAGGAGGGCCGGACAGGGGATACGAGCAGTACTTC
CDR3aa: CASSLGGPDRGYEQYF